Listed below are T cell receptor beta chains from one sample, sequenced in a study of shared clonotypes between healthy human individuals. Here immunoSEQ multiplex PCR was the method, and the copy in TCRdb shows in-frame clones only, minus some. This sample carries about a million clones, about 75% of them seen once, and the ten largest clones take 1.2% to 1.5%. The source material was memory CD4+ T cells sorted from blood. Every receptor here comes from a man between 18 and 35 years old in good health. Both conserved end residues are part of each CDR3. The order of the fields is clone size, J gene, V gene, D gene, CDR3 DNA, CDR3 protein. The D gene is left open where the match is weak. Part of the rows lack a size; the others show once, few, many or a class for expanded clones.

few | TRBJ1-2 | TRBV5-6 | TRBD1 | TGTGCCAGCAGTGAACAGGGGAGGGGCGGCTACACCTTC | CASSEQGRGGYTF
. | TRBJ1-2 | TRBV28 | . | TGTGCCAGCAGTTTAGAAAAGGGAGCGTCGGGGAACTATGGCTACACCTTC | CASSLEKGASGNYGYTF
few | TRBJ1-4 | TRBV18 | . | TGTGCCAGCTCCCAAAACAGGGAGAAACATGAAAAACTGTTTTTT | CASSQNREKHEKLFF
. | TRBJ2-7 | TRBV5-1 | . | TGCGCCAGCAGCTTGCCGGGGCCAACCTACGAGCAGTACTTC | CASSLPGPTYEQYF
. | TRBJ2-4 | TRBV5-6 | . | TGTGCCAGCAGCTTGCGGACCGTTGACATTCAGTACTTC | CASSLRTVDIQYF
. | TRBJ2-7 | TRBV25-1 | TRBD2 | TGTGCCAGCAGTGAATTAGCGGGAGATACTATATACGAGCAGTACTTC | CASSELAGDTIYEQYF
. | TRBJ2-5 | TRBV5-1 | . | TGCGCCAGCAGCTTGACCAGACAAGAGACCCAGTACTTC | CASSLTRQETQYF
. | TRBJ2-3 | TRBV10-1 | TRBD2 | TGCGCCAGCAGCGGGACTAGCGGGGGATCTAGCACAGATACGCAGTATTTT | CASSGTSGGSSTDTQYF
. | TRBJ1-3 | TRBV30 | . | TGTGCCTGGAGTCGCCGATCAAGCTCTGGAAACACCATATATTTT | CAWSRRSSSGNTIYF
. | TRBJ2-2 | TRBV5-1 | TRBD1 | TGCGCCAGCTCCGGGACAGAGAACACCGGGGAGCTGTTTTTT | CASSGTENTGELFF
. | TRBJ1-2 | TRBV5-1 | . | TGCGCCAGCAGCTCGGACATGTATTATGGCTACACCTTC | CASSSDMYYGYTF
. | TRBJ1-5 | TRBV6-1 | TRBD1 | TGTGCCAGCACTCGGACAGGGAGGGATCAGCCCCAGCATTTT | CASTRTGRDQPQHF
. | TRBJ2-7 | TRBV7-8 | TRBD2 | TGTGCCAGCAACCAGGGACTAGCGGGAGATTTATACGAGCAGTACTTC | CASNQGLAGDLYEQYF
. | TRBJ1-1 | TRBV5-1 | TRBD1 | TGCGCCAGCAGCTTGCTCACAGGGGGTCGTATTGCCACTGAAGCTTTCTTT | CASSLLTGGRIATEAFF
few | TRBJ2-5 | TRBV7-9 | . | TGTGCCAGCAGCTTAGCAAATAGGATTCTAGGAGAGACCCAGTACTTC | CASSLANRILGETQYF
. | TRBJ1-6 | TRBV11-2 | . | TGTGCCAGCAGCTTATTCGGGGGTTCACCCCTCCACTTT | CASSLFGGSPLHF
. | TRBJ2-3 | TRBV9 | TRBD1 | TGTGCCAGCAGCTCACGGGACAGAAACACAGATACGCAGTATTTT | CASSSRDRNTDTQYF
few | TRBJ1-5 | TRBV19 | . | TGTGCCACGGGCCGCCTTAGCAATCAGCCCCAGCATTTT | CATGRLSNQPQHF
once | TRBJ2-1 | TRBV5-1 | . | TGCGCCAGCGGCCCTGGAGGCTTTCCCGAGCAGTTCTTC | CASGPGGFPEQFF
few | TRBJ2-1 | TRBV5-1 | . | TGCGCCAGCAGCCCATCCGGGACCAATGAGCAGTTCTTC | CASSPSGTNEQFF
. | TRBJ2-1 | TRBV29-1 | . | TGCAGCGTTAAGGAGCAGCCCACCTCCTACAATGAGCAGTTCTTC | CSVKEQPTSYNEQFF
few | TRBJ2-7 | TRBV28 | TRBD2 | TGTGCCAGCAGGCGAGCGGGGGGGCCCTACGAGCAGTACTTC | CASRRAGGPYEQYF
. | TRBJ2-7 | TRBV28 | . | TGTGCCAGCAGTCCCGACCCGTCCTCCTACGAGCAGTACTTC | CASSPDPSSYEQYF